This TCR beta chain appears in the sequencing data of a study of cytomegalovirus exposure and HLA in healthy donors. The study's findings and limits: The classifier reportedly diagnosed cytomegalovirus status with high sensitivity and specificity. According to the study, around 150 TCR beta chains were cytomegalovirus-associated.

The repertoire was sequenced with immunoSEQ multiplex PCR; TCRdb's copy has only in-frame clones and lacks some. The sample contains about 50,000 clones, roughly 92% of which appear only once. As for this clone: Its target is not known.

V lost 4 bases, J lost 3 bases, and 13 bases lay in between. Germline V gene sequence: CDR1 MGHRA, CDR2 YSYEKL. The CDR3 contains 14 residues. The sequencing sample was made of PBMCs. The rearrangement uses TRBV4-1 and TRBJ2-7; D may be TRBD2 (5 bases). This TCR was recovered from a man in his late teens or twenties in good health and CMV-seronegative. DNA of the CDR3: TGCGCCAGCAGCCCCGGCGGGCGAGACTACGAGCAGTACTTC. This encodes CASSPGGRDYEQYF.